These 25 T cell receptor beta chains were sequenced from one sample in a study of cytomegalovirus exposure and HLA in healthy donors. PCR amplification relied on 60 Vbeta primers (plus 13 Jbeta primers). Libraries were prepared by immunoSEQ multiplex PCR; TCRdb keeps only in-frame clonotypes and omits some of them. The sample comprises approximately 90,000 clones, 75% of which are singletons, and over 2% rests with the top ten. The sequenced material came from PBMCs. All receptors derive from a man aged 35-49 years in good health and CMV-seronegative.

The chain carries TRBV4-2 and TRBJ2-5; no firm D call. The CDR3 has 15 amino acids. Between the trimmed V and J ends, which lost 0 bases and 0 bases, there was a span of 8 bases. CDR1 is LGHNA, CDR2 YNFKEQ, per germline. CDR3 sequence reads: CASSQELEYQETQYF. For the CDR3, the DNA is TGTGCCAGCAGCCAAGAACTGGAGTACCAAGAGACCCAGTACTTC.

The rearrangement uses TRBV28 and TRBJ1-2; D is perhaps TRBD1 (5 bases). The V gene lost 6 bases and the J gene lost 4 bases, with 9 bases spanning the gap. CDR1 is MDHEN and CDR2 is SYDVKM in the germline V gene. CDR3 length: 12 residues. The CDR3, as DNA: TGTGCCAGCAGGGTTAGGGGCTATGGCTACACCTTC. Its translation is CASRVRGYGYTF.

The rearrangement joins TRBV5-1 to TRBJ2-7, with 7 bases identical to TRBD2. CDR3 length equals 15 residues. The V gene end was trimmed by 0 bases and the J gene end by 3 bases; junction bases not matched to a gene: 6. Germline lookup yields CDR1 SGHRS and CDR2 YFSETQ. In nucleotides, the CDR3 is TGCGCCAGCAGCTTGGTAGGCAGCGGGATCTACGAGCAGTACTTC. Translating it yields CASSLVGSGIYEQYF.

This clone was seen only once. The V gene is TRBV30, the J gene TRBJ2-5; 7 bases are shared with TRBD2. Germline-derived CDR1 and CDR2 are GTSNPN and SVGIG (reference sequence). Germline trimming cut 2 bases from V and 4 bases from J; bases unmatched to any gene: 7. This CDR3 is built from 14 residues. CDR3 region: CAWSKREIRETQYF. The DNA of the CDR3 is TGTGCCTGGAGTAAGCGGGAAATCAGAGAGACCCAGTACTTC.

The chain carries TRBV6-5 and TRBJ2-7; TRBD1 agrees at 8 bases. The V segment lost 0 bases and the J segment 3 bases; nucleotides outside the gene matches: 7. The CDR3 covers 16 residues. Germline V gives CDR1 MNHEY, CDR2 SVGAGI. The CDR3: CASSYSKGQVLYEQYF. For the CDR3, the DNA is TGTGCCAGCAGTTACTCCAAGGGACAGGTGCTCTACGAGCAGTACTTC.

The V gene is TRBV4-2, the J gene TRBJ1-4, with TRBD1 matching over 8 bases. With 3 bases clipped from V and 8 bases from J, the junction kept 8 bases outside the gene matches. The CDR3 covers 15 residues. Germline V gene lookup returns CDR1 LGHNA and CDR2 YNFKEQ. The CDR3 nucleotides read TGTGCCAGCAGCCACGATGGACAGGGAGAAGAAAAACTGTTTTTT. It specifies CASSHDGQGEEKLFF.

With respect to this clone: The same CDR3 also results from other DNA sequences found in this sample. This chain uses TRBV6-5 with TRBJ2-7; tentative D call: TRBD2 (6 bases). V was pared by 8 bases and J by 4 bases, with 21 bases between. This CDR3 spans 15 amino acids. CDR1 MNHEY and CDR2 SVGAGI come from the germline V gene. Here the CDR3 reads CASSLGGESAYEQYF. CDR3 coding DNA: TGTGCCAGCTCCTTGGGAGGAGAGAGTGCGTACGAGCAGTACTTC.

The chain uses TRBV28 and TRBJ1-4; tentative D call: TRBD1 (6 bases). V was shortened by 8 bases and J by 6 bases, with 16 bases between the two germline ends. This CDR3 region has 14 residues. The germline gives CDR1 MDHEN, CDR2 SYDVKM. The CDR3 DNA is TGTGCCAGCGGCAGTGGGGGCGGGTATGAAAAACTGTTTTTT. Translating it yields CASGSGGGYEKLFF.

The chain couples TRBV28 to TRBJ1-1; TRBD1 matches at 8 bases. Looked up from germline, CDR1 is MDHEN and CDR2 is SYDVKM. The CDR3 is made up of 13 amino acids. V lost 8 bases, J lost 5 bases, and 7 bases stayed unmatched. The CDR3 loop is CASLVRGRTEAFF. CDR3 DNA: TGTGCCAGCCTCGTCAGGGGGCGGACTGAAGCTTTCTTT.

CDR3 sequence (DNA): TGTGCCACGTCCCGGCAGGGGAACACTGAAGCTTTCTTT. The encoded protein is CATSRQGNTEAFF. V gene TRBV19 combines with J gene TRBJ1-1; D is perhaps TRBD1 (5 bases). V shed 10 bases and J shed 1 base, with 13 bases lying between them. Germline V gene data show CDR1 as LNHDA and CDR2 as SQIVND (reference sequence). This CDR3 has 13 residues.

This clone was counted a single time. The chain couples TRBV9 to TRBJ1-1, with D possibly being TRBD1 (6 bases). The V and J ends lost 5 bases and 3 bases respectively, with 14 bases between them. Germline loops: CDR1 SGDLS, CDR2 YYNGEE. This CDR3 is 14 amino acids long. CDR3 region: CASSAGQKHTEAFF. Here the CDR3 DNA reads TGTGCCAGCAGTGCCGGACAGAAACACACTGAAGCTTTCTTT.

This clone was observed a single time. This rearrangement joins TRBV11-3 to TRBJ1-1; no firm D call. Trimming took 0 bases from V and 5 from J, leaving 10 bases between them. Germline V gene lookup returns CDR1 SGHNT and CDR2 YENEEA. The CDR3 totals 14 residues. In DNA, the CDR3 is TGTGCCAGCAGCTTAGATACGGGGAGGACTGAAGCTTTCTTT. This codes for CASSLDTGRTEAFF.

V usage is TRBV29-1 and J usage is TRBJ1-2, with D possibly matching TRBD1 (6 bases). Trimming took off 2 bases at V and 7 bases at J, with 11 bases between the two ends. From germline, CDR1 is SQVTM and CDR2 ANQGSEA. This CDR3 spans 12 amino acids. The CDR3 DNA follows: TGCAGCGTTGAAATGGGGGCGCGTGGCTACACCTTC. It is translated as CSVEMGARGYTF.

This clone was seen more than once but under ten times. This chain links TRBV5-6 with TRBJ2-2; the D is unclear. Germline CDR1 SGHDT, CDR2 YYEEEE. This CDR3 contains 15 residues. V was pared by 0 bases and J by 3 bases, with 9 bases between. The CDR3 loop reads CASSLGPSYTGELFF. The CDR3 bases are TGTGCCAGCAGCTTGGGGCCATCATACACCGGGGAGCTGTTTTTT.

The chain employs TRBV5-4 and TRBJ2-4, with 8 bases identical to TRBD1. V shed 3 bases, J shed 5 bases, and the junction held 10 bases outside the gene matches. Germline V gene data show CDR1 as SGHNT and CDR2 as YYREEE (reference sequence). CDR3 size: 16 residues. The CDR3 reads CASSSGTGQVENIQYF. CDR3 DNA: TGTGCCAGCAGCTCAGGAACGGGACAGGTAGAAAACATTCAGTACTTC.

The rearrangement uses TRBV4-2 and TRBJ1-2; D possibly corresponds to TRBD1 (6 bases). Germline lookup yields CDR1 LGHNA and CDR2 YNFKEQ. V was cut by 6 bases and J by 0 bases, with 14 bases left in between. The CDR3 length is 15 residues. CDR3 sequence: CASRDSKGANYGYTF. As DNA, the CDR3 is TGTGCCAGCAGGGACAGCAAAGGGGCTAACTATGGCTACACCTTC.

The chain employs TRBV27 and TRBJ2-1; D might be TRBD2 (6 bases). With 4 bases removed from V and 8 bases from J, the gap between germline ends came to 9 bases. The CDR3 is 12 residues long. Germline CDR1 and CDR2: MNHEY and SMNVEV (reference sequence). CDR3: CASSYRRDEQFF. In DNA form, the CDR3 reads TGTGCCAGCAGTTACAGGAGGGATGAGCAGTTCTTC.

The chain is built from TRBV9 and TRBJ2-7, with D perhaps matching TRBD2 (5 bases). The germline V gene encodes CDR1 SGDLS and CDR2 YYNGEE. Trimming left V 3 bases short and J 1 base short, with 8 bases between. The CDR3 runs 13 residues. As DNA, the CDR3 is TGTGCCAGCAGCGACGGACTTTCCTACGAGCAGTACTTC. Translation: CASSDGLSYEQYF. The full variable domain, completed using reference TRBV9 and TRBJ2-7, is DSGVTQTPKHLITATGQRVTLRCSPRSGDLSVYWYQQSLDQGLQFLIQYYNGEERAKGNILERFSAQQFPDLHSELNLSSLELGDSALYFCASSDGLSYEQYFGPGTRLTVT.

This clone has more than one count but fewer than ten. The chain couples TRBV2 to TRBJ1-2; tentative D call: TRBD1 (6 bases). The length of the CDR3 is 12 residues. Germline V CDR1 and CDR2: SNHLY, FYNNEI. Trimming stripped 5 bases from V and 7 bases from J, with 11 bases between. The CDR3 bases are TGTGCCAGCAGTCGGACAGTGAGTGGCTACACCTTC. Encoded protein: CASSRTVSGYTF.

V is TRBV27 and J is TRBJ2-2; TRBD1 might be the D (5 bases). V was clipped by 3 bases and J by 4 bases, with 12 bases between them. This CDR3 spans 15 amino acids. Germline loops: CDR1 MNHEY, CDR2 SMNVEV (reference sequence). CDR3 amino acids: CASSLAGWSTGELFF. For the CDR3, the DNA is TGTGCCAGCAGTTTGGCAGGGTGGAGCACCGGGGAGCTGTTTTTT.

The J gene is TRBJ1-5, the V gene TRBV10-3; 11 bases line up with TRBD1. The CDR3 length is 15 residues. Germline V gene lookup returns CDR1 ENHRY and CDR2 SYGVKD. The V gene end was trimmed by 6 bases and the J gene end by 6 bases; junction bases not matched to a gene: 7. CDR3: CAISRGQGEIQPQHF. The CDR3 DNA sequence: TGTGCCATCAGCCGGGGACAGGGGGAAATTCAGCCCCAGCATTTT.

This chain links TRBV6-6 with TRBJ2-7; no firm D call. In germline, CDR1 is MNHNY, CDR2 SVGAGI (reference sequence). V was shortened by 2 bases and J by 9 bases, with 8 bases between the two germline ends. The CDR3 is 11 amino acids. Here the CDR3 reads CASSYEAAQYF. In DNA, the CDR3 is TGTGCCAGCAGTTACGAGGCGGCGCAGTACTTC.

The V and J genes are TRBV7-6 and TRBJ2-1; D might be TRBD2 (5 bases). CDR3 length: 14 residues. Germline assignment: CDR1 SGHVS and CDR2 FNYEAQ. V lost 4 bases, J lost 9 bases, and 16 bases lay in between. The CDR3 DNA sequence: TGTGCCAGCAGCTCCCGCGAGGGCCGGGTTGAGCAGTTCTTC. It specifies CASSSREGRVEQFF.

Details on this clone: Sequence at one end of the junction differs from germline and may be a read error. V usage is TRBV27 and J usage is TRBJ2-2; 7 nucleotides match TRBD2. Germline CDR1 reads MNHEY; CDR2 reads SMNVEV (reference sequence). The CDR3 extends over 18 amino acids. The CDR3: CAISLLASGLSNTGELFF. CDR3 nucleotide sequence: TGTGCCATCAGTTTATTGGCTAGCGGACTATCGAACACCGGGGAGCTGTTTTTT.

The genes are TRBV7-9 and TRBJ1-1; 9 nucleotides agree with TRBD1. The J segment lost 4 bases and the V segment lost 4 bases, leaving 1 base of the junction unmatched. Germline loops: CDR1 SEHNR, CDR2 FQNEAQ (reference sequence). The CDR3 is made up of 13 amino acids. The CDR3 here is CASSSQGATEAFF. CDR3 coding DNA: TGTGCCAGCAGCTCACAGGGGGCCACTGAAGCTTTCTTT.